A selection of T cell receptor beta chains follows, all from one sample in a study of cytomegalovirus exposure and HLA in healthy donors. Generated by immunoSEQ multiplex PCR, the TCRdb table keeps only in-frame clones and is missing some. The sample carries roughly 100,000 clones, 60% to 80% recorded once. The specimen was PBMCs. The source of these receptors is a man in his thirties or forties in good health and CMV-seronegative. Both conserved end residues are part of each CDR3. The D gene is left open where the match is weak. Clone size is not always given. Where it is, it says once, few, many or a class for expanded clones.

j_gene,abundance,d_gene,v_gene,CDR3nt,CDR3aa
TRBJ1-1,-,-,TRBV27,TGTGCCAGCAGTTTAGGGGGGGCGAACACTGAAGCTTTCTTT,CASSLGGANTEAFF
TRBJ2-3,-,-,TRBV27,TGTGCCAGCAGCCCCCGGTCCCCTACTAGCAGTAGATACACAGATACGCAGTATTTT,CASSPRSPTSSRYTDTQYF
TRBJ1-1,-,TRBD1,TRBV19,TGTGCCAGTAGTATTGGATGGGGGCACGACAGGGGAGGAAGGAACACTGAAGCTTTCTTT,CASSIGWGHDRGGRNTEAFF
TRBJ1-3,few,-,TRBV7-9,TGTGCCAGCAGCTTACAGGGGATCCTCTCTGGAAACACCATATATTTT,CASSLQGILSGNTIYF
TRBJ2-7,-,-,TRBV14,TGTGCCAGCAGCCAAGGCTTAGGGAGGTCCTACGAGCAGTACTTC,CASSQGLGRSYEQYF
TRBJ2-1,-,TRBD2,TRBV23-1,TGCGCCAGCAGTCAATCTTGGCGGGAGAGATTGAATGAGCAGTTCTTC,CASSQSWRERLNEQFF
TRBJ1-1,-,TRBD1,TRBV28,TGTGCCAGCAGTTTATCCGGCGGGACAGGGGCCGCCGGTAAAGCTTTCTTT,CASSLSGGTGAAGKAFF
TRBJ1-5,-,TRBD1,TRBV5-4,TGTGCCAGCAGCTTTGGGACAGGGTTAAATCAGCCCCAGCATTTT,CASSFGTGLNQPQHF
TRBJ2-1,-,-,TRBV6-4,TGTGCCAGCAGTGGCCTAGTCAGCGATGAGCAGTTCTTC,CASSGLVSDEQFF
TRBJ2-1,few,TRBD1,TRBV7-3,TGTGCCAGCAGCTTACAGGGACAGGGCTACAATGAGCAGTTCTTC,CASSLQGQGYNEQFF
TRBJ2-5,-,-,TRBV5-1,TGCGCCAGCAGCCGGACACAGGGCCTAGAGACCCAGTACTTC,CASSRTQGLETQYF
TRBJ2-3,-,TRBD2,TRBV27,TGTGCCAGCAGTTTAGAGAGGGGGCAGGGGACTAGCGGGATGGGAAACACAGATACGCAGTATTTT,CASSLERGQGTSGMGNTDTQYF
TRBJ2-1,-,-,TRBV28,TGTGCCAGCAGTTATAGTTCCTACAATGAGCAGTTCTTC,CASSYSSYNEQFF
TRBJ2-1,-,-,TRBV7-8,TGTGCCAGCAGCTTAGGAGTCAGGGGCACCTACAATGAGCAGTTCTTC,CASSLGVRGTYNEQFF
TRBJ2-7,few,-,TRBV30,TGTGCCTGGAGTGTACGGAACGGGATGAACTACGAGCAGTACTTC,CAWSVRNGMNYEQYF
TRBJ1-3,-,-,TRBV7-2,TGTGCCAGCAGCTTAACGGTCACCGGGGGAAACACCATATATTTT,CASSLTVTGGNTIYF
TRBJ1-5,-,-,TRBV28,TGTGCCAGCAGTTTAAATATATGGGACACTAGCAATCAGCCCCAGCATTTT,CASSLNIWDTSNQPQHF
TRBJ1-5,-,TRBD1,TRBV7-2,TGTGCCAGCAGCTTCGTACAGGGGGCCCGTCAGCCCCAGCATTTT,CASSFVQGARQPQHF
TRBJ2-1,-,-,TRBV2,TGTGCCAGCAGTGAAGTAAGGTCTAGTGGGTACAATGAGCAGTTCTTC,CASSEVRSSGYNEQFF
TRBJ1-4,-,TRBD1,TRBV2,TGTGCCAGCAGTGGAGACTATCCGGGACAGGTGGTAGAAATGGAAAAACTGTTTTTT,CASSGDYPGQVVEMEKLFF
TRBJ1-4,-,-,TRBV27,TGTGCCAGCAGTTTTGGGGCGGATAATGAAAAACTGTTTTTT,CASSFGADNEKLFF
TRBJ2-1,-,TRBD2,TRBV5-1,TGCGCCAGCAGCGTGGGACTAGCGAGCCACAATGAGCAGTTCTTC,CASSVGLASHNEQFF
TRBJ2-7,-,TRBD1,TRBV19,TGTGCCAGTAGTAACGTGGGACAGGGGTTTCGCGAGCAGTACTTC,CASSNVGQGFREQYF